The rows below give T cell receptor beta chains drawn from one sample of a study of T cell clones after liver transplantation. Here immunoSEQ multiplex PCR was the method, and the copy in TCRdb shows in-frame clones only, minus some. Found here are some 59,000 clones, under 85% of them singletons; the top ten hold more than 7.5%. The input for sequencing was CD4+ T cells from blood, taken at the 22-month timepoint. These receptors originate from a human patient who received a liver transplant. The graft donor may be the source of some T cells. The CDR3 runs from the conserved cysteine through the conserved F or W. A D gene is named only where the DNA matches it firmly.

v_call	j_call	d_call	cdr3_aa
TRBV6-1	TRBJ2-3	NA	CASSERRATQYF
TRBV18	TRBJ2-3	TRBD1	CASSPRQTGQGSPDTQYF
TRBV7-2	TRBJ2-5	NA	CASSLMVGETQYF
TRBV7-9	TRBJ1-5	TRBD1	CASSWDRGNQPQHF
TRBV5-4	TRBJ2-7	NA	CASSLGPWAEGNYEQYF
TRBV7-2	TRBJ2-6	NA	CAIIHIAPGTGTGANVLTF
TRBV11-2	TRBJ1-2	NA	CASSQRSNYGYTF
TRBV2	TRBJ1-2	NA	CASSDEGVGGYGYTF
TRBV11-3	TRBJ2-3	TRBD2	CASSLAGGGTDTQYF
TRBV19	TRBJ2-1	TRBD2	CASSPHPAGGRNEQFF
TRBV14	TRBJ2-1	NA	CASSQPRSTWFF
TRBV27	TRBJ1-1	TRBD1	CASMPGQGWNTEAFF
TRBV27	TRBJ2-6	TRBD1	CASSQGQGVPGANVLTF
TRBV2	TRBJ1-2	NA	CASRYSVANYGYTF
TRBV4-1	TRBJ1-3	NA	CASSLGSGNTIYF
TRBV7-2	TRBJ2-4	NA	CASSLRNGLAKNIQYF
TRBV18	TRBJ1-4	NA	CASSRGATNEKLFF
TRBV7-6	TRBJ1-2	TRBD1	CASSLAGTGANYGYTF
TRBV10-3	TRBJ2-7	NA	CAISPSSYEQYF
TRBV6-1	TRBJ1-5	TRBD1	CASSEEGRGRNQPQHF
TRBV9	TRBJ2-3	NA	CASSVQGSTDTQYF
TRBV6-5	TRBJ2-7	NA	CASSYSLDTSYEQYF
TRBV30	TRBJ2-3	NA	CAWSEGNTDTQYF
TRBV5-1	TRBJ2-3	NA	CASSFGAGSSSTDTQYF
TRBV19	TRBJ1-1	NA	CASSIRVGNTEAFF
TRBV7-8	TRBJ2-3	TRBD2	CASSPRLAGPSGTQYF
TRBV7-2	TRBJ2-1	NA	CASSFVRGQEQFF
TRBV2	TRBJ2-3	TRBD2	CASTGGRDTQYF
TRBV18	TRBJ2-2	TRBD1	CASSSGQGSNTGELFF
TRBV4-1	TRBJ1-2	NA	CASSQGGGLSAGYTF
TRBV28	TRBJ1-6	NA	CASSFPAGGLHF
TRBV2	TRBJ1-2	TRBD1	CASSLDRGLNYGYTF
TRBV21-1	TRBJ1-2	NA	CASSIRVTLNYGYTF
TRBV11-2	TRBJ1-2	NA	CASSRGPSGTNGYTF
TRBV28	TRBJ1-1	TRBD1	CASSTRGQGATEAFF
TRBV7-2	TRBJ2-7	NA	CASSFIDGFTAGEQYF
TRBV7-2	TRBJ2-7	NA	CASSLDSGSYEQYF
TRBV5-8	TRBJ2-4	TRBD1	CASSFSGTGAIQYF
TRBV27	TRBJ1-2	NA	CASSFSGTQGGYTF
TRBV30	TRBJ2-7	NA	CAWRQGYEQYF
TRBV5-1	TRBJ1-2	NA	CASSLEPGNYGYTF
TRBV28	TRBJ1-4	NA	CASSLWERTNEKLFF
TRBV28	TRBJ1-6	NA	CASSLSVRGSPLHF
TRBV6-1	TRBJ1-5	TRBD1	CASSEGTGGHQPQHF
TRBV5-1	TRBJ2-1	NA	CASRYNRYNEQFF
TRBV18	TRBJ1-1	NA	CASSQGSDTEAFF
TRBV9	TRBJ1-2	NA	CASSDRGQGNYGYTF
TRBV19	TRBJ1-2	TRBD1	CASSTLPGQGIYGYTF